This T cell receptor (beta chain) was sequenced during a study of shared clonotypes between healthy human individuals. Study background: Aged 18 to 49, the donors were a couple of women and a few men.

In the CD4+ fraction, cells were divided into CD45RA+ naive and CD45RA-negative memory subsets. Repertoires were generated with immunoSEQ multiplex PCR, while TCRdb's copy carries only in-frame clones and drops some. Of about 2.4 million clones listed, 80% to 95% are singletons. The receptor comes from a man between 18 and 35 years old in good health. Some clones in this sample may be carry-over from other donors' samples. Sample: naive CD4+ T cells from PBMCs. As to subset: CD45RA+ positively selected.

The CDR3 loop is CASSQDFSTLGELFF. The CDR3 nucleotides read TGCGCCAGCAGCCAAGACTTCTCGACCCTTGGGGAGCTGTTTTTT. J is TRBJ2-2 and V is TRBV4-1; no clear D. Per germline, CDR1 MGHRA and CDR2 YSYEKL. The CDR3 contains 15 residues. V dropped 0 bases and J dropped 8 bases, with 13 bases sitting between them.